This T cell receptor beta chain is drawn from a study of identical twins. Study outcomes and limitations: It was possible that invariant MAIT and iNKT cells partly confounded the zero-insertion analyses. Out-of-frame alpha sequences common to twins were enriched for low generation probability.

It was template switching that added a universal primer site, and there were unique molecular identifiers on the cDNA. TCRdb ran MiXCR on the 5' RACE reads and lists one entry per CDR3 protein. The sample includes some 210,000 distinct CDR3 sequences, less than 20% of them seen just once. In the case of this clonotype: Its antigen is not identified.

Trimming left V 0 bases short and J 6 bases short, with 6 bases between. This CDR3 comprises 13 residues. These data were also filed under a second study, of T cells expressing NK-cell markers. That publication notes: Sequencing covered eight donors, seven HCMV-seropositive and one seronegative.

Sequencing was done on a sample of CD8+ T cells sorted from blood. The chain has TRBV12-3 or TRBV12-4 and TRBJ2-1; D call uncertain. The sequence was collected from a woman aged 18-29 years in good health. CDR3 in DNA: TGTGCCAGCAGTTTAGCCGGTGTCAATGAGCAGTTCTTC. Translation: CASSLAGVNEQFF.